A selection of T cell receptor beta chains follows, all from one sample in a study of human T cells and chemical hapten exposure. MiXCR was run by TCRdb on the RACE reads, yielding one entry per CDR3 protein. The sample holds some 90,000 distinct CDR3 sequences, approximately 10% seen once. Specimen: whole blood, collected in connection with sensitization to the hapten diphenylcyclopropenone (DPC). These receptors were taken from a woman in her thirties or forties with alopecia areata. Some clones in this sample may be carry-over from other donors' samples. CDR3s include the opening cysteine and the closing phenylalanine or tryptophan. D genes are given only for firm matches. Expanded clones are given a class, and other clones once, few, many or no size at all.

size	V	D	J	DNA	CDR3
many	TRBV7-2	NA	TRBJ2-2	TGTGCCAGCAGCTTACAACACCAAATTACCGGGGAGCTGTTTTTT	CASSLQHQITGELFF
NA	TRBV14	TRBD2	TRBJ2-1	TGTGCCAGCAGCCGGGGAGCGGGGGTCCCTGAGCAGTTCTTC	CASSRGAGVPEQFF
many	TRBV6-5	TRBD1	TRBJ2-1	TGTGCCAGCAGTAGCACAGGGGTTATGGACAATGAGCAGTTCTTC	CASSSTGVMDNEQFF
many	TRBV18	TRBD1	TRBJ1-5	TGTGCCAGCTCACCGACAGGGGATAGCAATCAGCCCCAGCATTTT	CASSPTGDSNQPQHF
NA	TRBV7-2	NA	TRBJ2-6	TGTGCCAGCAGCTTGGGCGGGGCCAACGTCCTGACTTTC	CASSLGGANVLTF
NA	TRBV5-1	NA	TRBJ1-4	TGCGCCAGCAGCAGTTACGGTGGGGATGAAAAACTGTTTTTT	CASSSYGGDEKLFF
NA	TRBV30	NA	TRBJ2-5	TGTGCCTGGAGTGGGGAGGTATTACAAGAGACCCAGTACTTC	CAWSGEVLQETQYF
NA	TRBV2	NA	TRBJ1-5	TGTGCCAGCAGTGAAAGGCAGTTTTATCAGCCCCAGCATTTT	CASSERQFYQPQHF
few	TRBV7-2	TRBD1	TRBJ2-1	TGTGCCAGCAGCTTACAACCGGGACAGAGCTACAATGAGCAGTTCTTC	CASSLQPGQSYNEQFF
NA	TRBV4-2	NA	TRBJ2-3	TGTGCCAGCAGCCAAGAGGAGGGAGCTACAGATACGCAGTATTTT	CASSQEEGATDTQYF
few	TRBV11-2	TRBD2	TRBJ2-2	TGTGCCAGCAGCTCACAGGGACTAGCGGCGTACACCGGGGAGCTGTTTTTT	CASSSQGLAAYTGELFF
many	TRBV29-1	NA	TRBJ2-3	TGCAGCATCAAAGGGGCGGCGGGAGATACGCAGTATTTT	CSIKGAAGDTQYF
many	TRBV6-2/TRBV6-3	NA	TRBJ1-1	TGTGCCAGCAGTTACGCGGGGCGCGTTGAAGCTTTCTTT	CASSYAGRVEAFF
many	TRBV12-3/TRBV12-4	TRBD1	TRBJ2-5	TGTGCCAGCAGTTTGCGGCAGGGGGTCCAAGAGACCCAGTACTTC	CASSLRQGVQETQYF
many	TRBV7-2	NA	TRBJ1-1	TGTGCCAGCAGCTTAAGAAGGGAGTCCACTGAAGCTTTCTTT	CASSLRRESTEAFF
many	TRBV7-3	NA	TRBJ2-2	TGTGCCAGCAGCTTATTTTCTAGAGTAAACACCGGGGAGCTGTTTTTT	CASSLFSRVNTGELFF
many	TRBV7-2	NA	TRBJ1-1	TGTGCCAGCAGCTCCCGTGGAGGGTGGGCTGAAGCTTTCTTT	CASSSRGGWAEAFF
many	TRBV11-2	TRBD1	TRBJ1-4	TGTGCCAGCAGCCGGGGGACAGGGGCTGCAATAGAAAAACTGTTTTTT	CASSRGTGAAIEKLFF
NA	TRBV20-1	NA	TRBJ1-3	TGCAGTGCTAGGGGGACGATTGGAAACACCATATATTTT	CSARGTIGNTIYF
NA	TRBV5-5	TRBD1	TRBJ1-5	TGTGCCAGCAGCAGCGACAGGGGGAGACAGCCCCAGCATTTT	CASSSDRGRQPQHF
many	TRBV25-1	NA	TRBJ1-5	TGTGCCAGCAGCGCCAGAGGGGCACCCAATCAGCCCCAGCATTTT	CASSARGAPNQPQHF
few	TRBV28	NA	TRBJ1-2	TGTGCCAGCAGTTCCCGATTGGGCTACACCTTC	CASSSRLGYTF
few	TRBV29-1	TRBD2	TRBJ2-1	TGCAGCGTTGGCGTTAGCGGGAGAAGTGATGAGCAGTTCTTC	CSVGVSGRSDEQFF
few	TRBV7-2	TRBD1	TRBJ1-2	TGTGCCAGCAGCTTACCCGGAGGACAGGGAAGGGGCTACACCTTC	CASSLPGGQGRGYTF
NA	TRBV9	NA	TRBJ1-2	TGTGCCAGCAGCCCACGCAGGGCAGGGGATGGCTACACCTTC	CASSPRRAGDGYTF
NA	TRBV7-6	NA	TRBJ2-3	TGTGCCAGCAGCTTAATAGGGTCGGGCTCAGGTACGCAGTATTTT	CASSLIGSGSGTQYF
NA	TRBV10-3	NA	TRBJ2-7	TGTGCCATCAGTGATGTCCTCGGACAGAACACCTACGAGCAGTACTTC	CAISDVLGQNTYEQYF
many	TRBV4-1	NA	TRBJ2-1	TGCGCCAGCAGCCAGAGGTCCTCGGGACGGAACAATGAGCAGTTCTTC	CASSQRSSGRNNEQFF
many	TRBV5-3	NA	TRBJ2-3	TGTGCCAGAAGCTTGGTGGTTACCAGCACAGATACGCAGTATTTT	CARSLVVTSTDTQYF
many	TRBV5-6	NA	TRBJ2-5	TGTGCCAGCAGCTTGGTGGCAGGGGGGGAGAAGACCCAGTACTTC	CASSLVAGGEKTQYF
NA	TRBV10-3	TRBD1	TRBJ2-2	TGTGCCATCAGTAGGGGGCTGGGGGACACCGGGGAGCTGTTTTTT	CAISRGLGDTGELFF
few	TRBV29-1	TRBD1	TRBJ1-2	TGCAGCGTTGGGGACAGAACACGGGAGGGCTACACCTTC	CSVGDRTREGYTF
many	TRBV30	NA	TRBJ2-4	TGTGCCTGGAGTCGCCAGATTAGCGAACCACAGTACTTC	CAWSRQISEPQYF
few	TRBV30	NA	TRBJ2-7	TGTGCCTGGAAGGGCCCCTACGAGCAGTACTTC	CAWKGPYEQYF
NA	TRBV7-9	NA	TRBJ2-1	TGTGCCAGCAACGGGAACAATGAGCAGTTCTTC	CASNGNNEQFF
NA	TRBV4-2	NA	TRBJ1-2	TGTGCCAGCAGCCCTAAGGGAGCCTTGGACGGCTACACCTTC	CASSPKGALDGYTF
many	TRBV27	NA	TRBJ1-1	TGTGCCAGCAGTTTTTTGGGTTACACTGAAGCTTTCTTT	CASSFLGYTEAFF
NA	TRBV7-9	NA	TRBJ1-1	TGTGCCAGCAGCTTCGCGGGCCCGTTGGTCGAAGCTTTCTTT	CASSFAGPLVEAFF
NA	TRBV29-1	NA	TRBJ2-1	TGCAGCGTGGGGCGGGCGGACCACTACAATGAGCAGTTCTTC	CSVGRADHYNEQFF
NA	TRBV6-2/TRBV6-3	NA	TRBJ2-1	TGTGCCAGCAGTGTGACAGGTGAGGGGTACAATGAGCAGTTCTTC	CASSVTGEGYNEQFF
many	TRBV6-2/TRBV6-3	NA	TRBJ1-5	TGTGCCAGCAGTTACGATCAGGGCAATCAGCCCCAGCATTTT	CASSYDQGNQPQHF
NA	TRBV20-1	NA	TRBJ1-5	TGCAGTGCTAGTACCTTAGGGGGGTTTGATCAGCCCCAGCATTTT	CSASTLGGFDQPQHF
NA	TRBV12-3/TRBV12-4	NA	TRBJ1-1	TGTGCCAGCAGTTTAGCTGGGGGGCGGAAAGCTTTCTTT	CASSLAGGRKAFF
many	TRBV11-2	TRBD2	TRBJ2-1	TGTGCCAGCAGCGCGGGACTAGGTTCCCGGTCGGTGCAGTTCTTC	CASSAGLGSRSVQFF
few	TRBV18	NA	TRBJ2-3	TGTGCCAGCTCACCTAGCGGAACTAGCACAGATACGCAGTATTTT	CASSPSGTSTDTQYF
NA	TRBV18	TRBD1	TRBJ1-2	TGTGCCAGCTCACCCTCGCAGGGGGCGAGTGGCTACACCTTC	CASSPSQGASGYTF
few	TRBV6-2/TRBV6-3	NA	TRBJ2-4	TGTGCCAGCAGTTACTCGGGGGTCGGCAAAAACATTCAGTACTTC	CASSYSGVGKNIQYF